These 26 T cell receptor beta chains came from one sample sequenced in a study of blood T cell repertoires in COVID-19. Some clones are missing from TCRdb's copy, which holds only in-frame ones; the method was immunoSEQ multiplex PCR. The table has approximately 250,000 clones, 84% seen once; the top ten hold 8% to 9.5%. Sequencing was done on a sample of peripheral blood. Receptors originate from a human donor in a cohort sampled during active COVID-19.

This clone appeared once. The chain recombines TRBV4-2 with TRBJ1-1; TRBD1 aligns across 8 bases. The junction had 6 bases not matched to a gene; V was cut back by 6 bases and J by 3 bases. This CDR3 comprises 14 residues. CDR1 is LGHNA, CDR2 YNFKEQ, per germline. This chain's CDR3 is CASRPGGRDTEAFF. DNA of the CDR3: TGTGCCAGCAGACCAGGGGGCAGGGACACTGAAGCTTTCTTT.

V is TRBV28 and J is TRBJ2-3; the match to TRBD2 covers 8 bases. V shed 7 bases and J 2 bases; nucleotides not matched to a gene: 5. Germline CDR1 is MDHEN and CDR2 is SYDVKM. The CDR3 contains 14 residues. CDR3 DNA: TGTGCCAGCACTACCGGGGGGGACACAGATACGCAGTATTTT. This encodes CASTTGGDTDTQYF.

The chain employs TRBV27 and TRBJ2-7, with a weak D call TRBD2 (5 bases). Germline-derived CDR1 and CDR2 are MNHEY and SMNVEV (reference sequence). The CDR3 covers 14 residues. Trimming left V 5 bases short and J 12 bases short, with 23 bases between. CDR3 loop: CASSPRGPATKRYF. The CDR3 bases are TGTGCCAGCAGTCCCCGCGGGCCCGCTACAAAGCGGTACTTC.

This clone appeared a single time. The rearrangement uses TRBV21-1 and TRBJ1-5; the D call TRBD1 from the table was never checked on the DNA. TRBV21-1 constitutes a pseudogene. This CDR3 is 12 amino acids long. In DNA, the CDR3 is TGTGCCAGCAGCAAAGCGGGCCAGCCCCAGCATTTT. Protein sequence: CASSKAGQPQHF.

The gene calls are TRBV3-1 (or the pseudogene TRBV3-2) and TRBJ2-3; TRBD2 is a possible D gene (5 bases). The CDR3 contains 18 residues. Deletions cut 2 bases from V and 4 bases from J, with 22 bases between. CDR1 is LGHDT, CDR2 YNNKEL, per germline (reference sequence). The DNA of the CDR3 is TGTGCCAGCAGCCAACCCTCCTGGTGGGAGCCGGGTGCAGATACGCAGTATTTT. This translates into CASSQPSWWEPGADTQYF.

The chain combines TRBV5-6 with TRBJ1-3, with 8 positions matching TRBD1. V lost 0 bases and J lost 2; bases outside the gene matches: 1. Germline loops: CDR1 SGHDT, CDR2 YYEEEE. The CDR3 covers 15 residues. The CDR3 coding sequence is TGTGCCAGCAGCTTGGGCAGGGGGCCTGGAAACACCATATATTTT. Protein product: CASSLGRGPGNTIYF.

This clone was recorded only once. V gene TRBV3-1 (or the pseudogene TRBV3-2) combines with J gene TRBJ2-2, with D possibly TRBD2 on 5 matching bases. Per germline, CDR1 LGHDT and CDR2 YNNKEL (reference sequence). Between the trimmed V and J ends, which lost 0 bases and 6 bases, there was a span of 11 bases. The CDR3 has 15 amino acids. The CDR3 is CASSQDMRRPGELFF. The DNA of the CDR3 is TGTGCCAGCAGCCAAGATATGAGGAGGCCCGGGGAGCTGTTTTTT.

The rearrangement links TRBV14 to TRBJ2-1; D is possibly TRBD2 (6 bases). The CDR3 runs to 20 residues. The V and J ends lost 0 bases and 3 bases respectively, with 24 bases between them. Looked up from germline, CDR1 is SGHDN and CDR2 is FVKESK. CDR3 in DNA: TGTGCCAGCAGCCAAGATTCTACCTTCTGGTCCGGGGGAGTCTACAATGAGCAGTTCTTC. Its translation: CASSQDSTFWSGGVYNEQFF.

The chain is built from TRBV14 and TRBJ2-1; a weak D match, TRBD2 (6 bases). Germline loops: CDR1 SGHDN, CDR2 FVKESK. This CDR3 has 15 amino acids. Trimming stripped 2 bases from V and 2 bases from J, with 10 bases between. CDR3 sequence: CASSQLRGPYNEQFF. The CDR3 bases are TGTGCCAGCAGCCAACTGCGGGGCCCCTACAATGAGCAGTTCTTC.

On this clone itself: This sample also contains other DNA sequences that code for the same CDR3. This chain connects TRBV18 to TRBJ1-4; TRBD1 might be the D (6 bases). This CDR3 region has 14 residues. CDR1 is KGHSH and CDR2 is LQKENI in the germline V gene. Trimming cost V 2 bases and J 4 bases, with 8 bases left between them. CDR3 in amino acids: CASSPGRGNEKLFF. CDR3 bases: TGTGCCAGCTCACCAGGCAGGGGTAATGAAAAACTGTTTTTT. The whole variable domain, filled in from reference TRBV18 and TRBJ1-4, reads NAGVMQNPRHLVRRRGQEARLRCSPMKGHSHVYWYRQLPEEGLKFMVYLQKENIIDESGMPKERFSAEFPKEGPSILRIQQVVRGDSAAYFCASSPGRGNEKLFFGSGTQLSVL.

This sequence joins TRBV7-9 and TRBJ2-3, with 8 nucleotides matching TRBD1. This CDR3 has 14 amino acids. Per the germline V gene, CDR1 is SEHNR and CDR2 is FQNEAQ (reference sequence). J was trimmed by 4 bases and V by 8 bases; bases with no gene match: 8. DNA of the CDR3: TGTGCCAGCTCCAGGGGGCGAGTTCCAGATACGCAGTATTTT. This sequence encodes CASSRGRVPDTQYF.

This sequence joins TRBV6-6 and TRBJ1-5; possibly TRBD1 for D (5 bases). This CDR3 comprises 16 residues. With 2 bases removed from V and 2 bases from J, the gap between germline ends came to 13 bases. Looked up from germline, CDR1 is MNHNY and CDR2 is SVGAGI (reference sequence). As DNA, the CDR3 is TGTGCCAGCAGTTACGCAGCAGGGAAGGGCAATCAGCCCCAGCATTTT. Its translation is CASSYAAGKGNQPQHF.

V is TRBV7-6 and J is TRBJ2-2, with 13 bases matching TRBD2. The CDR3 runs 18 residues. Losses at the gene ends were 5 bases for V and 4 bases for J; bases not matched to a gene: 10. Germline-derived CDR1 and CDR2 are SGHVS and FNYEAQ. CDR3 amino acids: CASSRQLAGGPFTGELFF. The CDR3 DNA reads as TGTGCCAGCAGCCGTCAACTAGCGGGAGGGCCTTTCACCGGGGAGCTGTTTTTT.

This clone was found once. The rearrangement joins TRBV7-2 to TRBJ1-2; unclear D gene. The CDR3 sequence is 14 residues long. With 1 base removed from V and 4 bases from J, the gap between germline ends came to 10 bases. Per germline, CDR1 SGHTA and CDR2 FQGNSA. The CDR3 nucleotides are TGTGCCAGCAGCTTAGGGCTCGGGGTCTATGGCTACACCTTC. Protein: CASSLGLGVYGYTF.

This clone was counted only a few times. CDR3 in amino acids: CASRDSHSKNIQYF. The CDR3, as DNA: TGCGCCAGCCGGGACAGCCATTCCAAAAACATTCAGTACTTC. The chain uses TRBV10-1 and TRBJ2-4, with 7 bases lining up with TRBD1. V gave up 8 bases and J gave up 2 bases; unmatched junction bases: 6. The CDR3 totals 14 residues. CDR1 and CDR2 (germline): WNHNN, SYGVQD (reference sequence).

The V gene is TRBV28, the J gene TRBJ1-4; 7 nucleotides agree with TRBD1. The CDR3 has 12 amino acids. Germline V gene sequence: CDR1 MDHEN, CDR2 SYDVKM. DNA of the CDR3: TGTGCAACGTGGGACAGAAATGAAAAACTGTTTTTT. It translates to CATWDRNEKLFF.

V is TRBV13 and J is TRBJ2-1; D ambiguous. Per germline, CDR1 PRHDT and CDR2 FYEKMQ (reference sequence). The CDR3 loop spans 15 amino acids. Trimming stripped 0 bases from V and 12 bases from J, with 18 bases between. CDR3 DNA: TGTGCCAGCAGCTTAGGTCAGGCGATAACAATGAGGCAGTTCTTC. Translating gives CASSLGQAITMRQFF.

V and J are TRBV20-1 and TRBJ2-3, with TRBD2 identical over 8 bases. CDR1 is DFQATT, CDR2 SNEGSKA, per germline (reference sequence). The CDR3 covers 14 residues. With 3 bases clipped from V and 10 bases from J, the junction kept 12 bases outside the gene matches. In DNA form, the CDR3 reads TGCAGTGCTAGTTTCCGGCGGGGGGTCCCCGCGCAGTATTTT. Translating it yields CSASFRRGVPAQYF.

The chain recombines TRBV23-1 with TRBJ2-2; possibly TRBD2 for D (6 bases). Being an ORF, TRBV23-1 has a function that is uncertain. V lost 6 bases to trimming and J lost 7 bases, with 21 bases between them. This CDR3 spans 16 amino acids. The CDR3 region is CASRPRVLPGVGELFF. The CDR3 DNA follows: TGCGCCAGCAGGCCCAGGGTCCTCCCGGGGGTCGGGGAGCTGTTTTTT.

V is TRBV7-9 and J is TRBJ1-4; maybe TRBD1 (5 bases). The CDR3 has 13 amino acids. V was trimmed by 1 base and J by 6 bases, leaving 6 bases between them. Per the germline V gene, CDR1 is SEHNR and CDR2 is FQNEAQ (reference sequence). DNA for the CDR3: TGTGCCAGCAGCTTAGAACAGGATGAAAAACTGTTTTTT. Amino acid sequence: CASSLEQDEKLFF.

The CDR3 protein is CASSWGQGVNIQYF. The CDR3 region has the DNA TGTGCCAGCAGTTGGGGACAGGGGGTCAACATTCAGTACTTC. The genes are TRBV6-5 and TRBJ2-4; 11 bases align to TRBD1. Germline loops: CDR1 MNHEY, CDR2 SVGAGI. J lost 7 bases, V lost 4 bases, and 3 bases had no gene match. This CDR3 comprises 14 residues.

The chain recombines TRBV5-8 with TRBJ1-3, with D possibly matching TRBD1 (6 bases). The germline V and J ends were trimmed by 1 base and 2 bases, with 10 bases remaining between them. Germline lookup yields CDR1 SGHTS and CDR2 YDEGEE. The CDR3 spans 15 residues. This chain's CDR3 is CASSLLGAAGNTIYF. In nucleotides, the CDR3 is TGTGCCAGCAGCTTGCTGGGGGCTGCTGGAAACACCATATATTTT.

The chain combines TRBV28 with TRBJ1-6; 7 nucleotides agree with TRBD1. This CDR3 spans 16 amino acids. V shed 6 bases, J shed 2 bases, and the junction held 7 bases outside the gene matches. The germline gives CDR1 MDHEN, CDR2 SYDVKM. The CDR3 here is CASRPTGSTYNSPLHF. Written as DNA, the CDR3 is TGTGCCAGCAGACCGACAGGGAGTACCTATAATTCACCCCTCCACTTT.

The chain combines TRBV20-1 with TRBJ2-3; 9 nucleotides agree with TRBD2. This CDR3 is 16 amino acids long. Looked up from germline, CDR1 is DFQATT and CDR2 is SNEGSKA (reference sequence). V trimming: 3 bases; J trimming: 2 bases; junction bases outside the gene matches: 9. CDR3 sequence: CSASRGSGRNTDTQYF. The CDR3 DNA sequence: TGCAGTGCTAGTAGGGGAAGCGGGAGGAACACAGATACGCAGTATTTT.

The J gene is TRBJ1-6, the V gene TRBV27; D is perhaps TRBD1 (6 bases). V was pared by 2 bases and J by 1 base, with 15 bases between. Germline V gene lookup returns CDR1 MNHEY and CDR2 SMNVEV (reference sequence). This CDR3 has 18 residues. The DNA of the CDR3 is TGTGCCAGCAGTTTACGTGACAGGAGTATATCCTATAATTCACCCCTCCACTTT. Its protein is CASSLRDRSISYNSPLHF.

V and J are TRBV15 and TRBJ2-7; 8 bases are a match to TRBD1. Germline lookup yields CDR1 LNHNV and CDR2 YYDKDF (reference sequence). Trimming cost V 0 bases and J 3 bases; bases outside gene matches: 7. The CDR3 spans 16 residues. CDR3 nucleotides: TGTGCCACCAGCAGAGATCGAACAGGGGGAAACTACGAGCAGTACTTC. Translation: CATSRDRTGGNYEQYF.